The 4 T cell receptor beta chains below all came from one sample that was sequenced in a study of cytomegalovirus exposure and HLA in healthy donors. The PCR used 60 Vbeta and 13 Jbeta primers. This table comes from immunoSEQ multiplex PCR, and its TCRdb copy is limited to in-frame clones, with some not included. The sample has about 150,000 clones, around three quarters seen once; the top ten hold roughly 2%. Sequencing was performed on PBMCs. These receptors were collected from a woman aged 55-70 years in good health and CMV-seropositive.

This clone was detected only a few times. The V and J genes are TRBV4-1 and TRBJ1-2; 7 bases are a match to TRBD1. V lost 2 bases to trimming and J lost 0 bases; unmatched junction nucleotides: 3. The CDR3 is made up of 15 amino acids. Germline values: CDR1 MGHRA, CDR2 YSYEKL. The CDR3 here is CASSQSTGPNYGYTF. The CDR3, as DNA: TGCGCCAGCAGCCAATCGACAGGGCCTAACTATGGCTACACCTTC.

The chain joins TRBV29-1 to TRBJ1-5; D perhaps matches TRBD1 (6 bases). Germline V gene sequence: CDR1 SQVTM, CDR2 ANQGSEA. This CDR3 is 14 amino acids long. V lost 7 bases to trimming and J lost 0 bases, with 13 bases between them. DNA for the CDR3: TGCAGCGCCCAAACAGGGACTAGCAATCAGCCCCAGCATTTT. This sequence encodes CSAQTGTSNQPQHF.

The CDR3 DNA follows: TGTGCCAGCAGCTTACCCCTGGGTAGCGGGAATGAGCAGTTCTTC. It codes for CASSLPLGSGNEQFF. J is TRBJ2-1 and V is TRBV7-2; TRBD2 matches at 7 bases. CDR3 size: 15 residues. Germline loops: CDR1 SGHTA, CDR2 FQGNSA. The ends lost 2 bases at V and 7 bases at J; junction bases unmatched: 8.

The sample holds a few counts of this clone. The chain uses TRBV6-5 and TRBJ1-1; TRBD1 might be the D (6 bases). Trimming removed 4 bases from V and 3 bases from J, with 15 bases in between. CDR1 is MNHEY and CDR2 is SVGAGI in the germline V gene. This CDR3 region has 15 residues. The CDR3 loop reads CASSSPQGRYTEAFF. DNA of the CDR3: TGTGCCAGCAGTTCCCCCCAGGGGCGTTACACTGAAGCTTTCTTT.